This TCR beta chain was sequenced in a study of T cell repertoires in cytomegalovirus infection. Study-wide background: HLA-B-restricted CMV epitopes that are well studied, plus recently identified HLA-C-restricted ones, were used by the study. It was the public TCR beta signatures that indicated both CMV infection and matching HLA type.

Study findings and constraints: Individuals carrying CMV plus the relevant HLA were identified by cumulative frequency of public TCR beta families.

Trimming took 1 base from V and 2 from J; bases not matched to a gene: 12. Germline V gene lookup returns CDR1 SGHTA and CDR2 FQGNSA. The CDR3 has 19 amino acids. This clonotype was detected only a few times. As yet, its antigen is unknown. TCRdb independently ran MiXCR on the reads; one entry per CDR3 protein. This sample carries about 160,000 distinct CDR3 sequences, less than 25% of them seen once, and the ten largest clones take about 25%. The V and J genes are TRBV7-2 and TRBJ1-5; 9 nucleotides align to TRBD1. Sequencing used CD8+ T cells from cultured PBMCs, obtained from culture after CMV antigen stimulation. The TCR sequence derives from a human donor in good health (CMV status not recorded). Some clones in this sample may be carry-over from other donors' samples. Written as DNA, the CDR3 is TGTGCCAGCAGCTTAGGGAGAGGGACAGGGTCTTTTGGCAATCAGCCCCAGCATTTT. Translated, it gives CASSLGRGTGSFGNQPQHF.